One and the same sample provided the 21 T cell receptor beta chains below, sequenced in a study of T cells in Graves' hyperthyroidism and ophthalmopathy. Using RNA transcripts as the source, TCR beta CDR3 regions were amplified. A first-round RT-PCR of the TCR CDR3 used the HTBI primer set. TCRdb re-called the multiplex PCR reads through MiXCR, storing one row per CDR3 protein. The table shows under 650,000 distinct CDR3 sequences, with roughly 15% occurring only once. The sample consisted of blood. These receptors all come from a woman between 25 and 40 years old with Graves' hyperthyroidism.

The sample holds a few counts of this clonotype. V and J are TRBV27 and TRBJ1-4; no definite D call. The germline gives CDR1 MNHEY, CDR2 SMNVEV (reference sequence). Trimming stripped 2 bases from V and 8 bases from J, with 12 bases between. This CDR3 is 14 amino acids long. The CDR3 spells CASSLKGPREKLFF. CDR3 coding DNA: TGTGCCAGCAGTTTAAAGGGCCCTCGGGAAAAACTGTTTTTT.

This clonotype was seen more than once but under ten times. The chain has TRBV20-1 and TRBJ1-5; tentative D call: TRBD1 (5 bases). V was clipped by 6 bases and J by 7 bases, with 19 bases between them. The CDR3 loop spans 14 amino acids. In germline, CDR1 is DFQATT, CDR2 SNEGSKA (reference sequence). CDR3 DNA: TGCAGTGCCAGGGCGCCCGGGGGGTACCAGCCCCAGCATTTT. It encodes CSARAPGGYQPQHF.

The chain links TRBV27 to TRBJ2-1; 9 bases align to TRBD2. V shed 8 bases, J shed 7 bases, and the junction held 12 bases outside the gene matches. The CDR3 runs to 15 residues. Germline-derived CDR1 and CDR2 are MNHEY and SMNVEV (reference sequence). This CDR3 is CASGIAGELGNEQFF. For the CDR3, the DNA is TGTGCCAGCGGAATAGCGGGAGAATTGGGGAATGAGCAGTTCTTC.

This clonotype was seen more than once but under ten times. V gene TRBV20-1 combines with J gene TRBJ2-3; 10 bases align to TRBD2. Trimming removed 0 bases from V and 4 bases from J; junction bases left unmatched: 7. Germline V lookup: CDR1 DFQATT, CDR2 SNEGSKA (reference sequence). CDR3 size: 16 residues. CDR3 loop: CSARDALAGASDTQYF. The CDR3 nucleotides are TGCAGTGCTAGAGATGCGCTAGCGGGAGCATCAGATACGCAGTATTTT.

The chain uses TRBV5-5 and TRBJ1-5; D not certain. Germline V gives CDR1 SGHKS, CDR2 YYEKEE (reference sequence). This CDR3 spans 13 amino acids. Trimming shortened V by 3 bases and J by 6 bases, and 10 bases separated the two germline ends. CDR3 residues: CASSSRERQPQHF. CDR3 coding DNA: TGTGCCAGCAGCTCTAGGGAGCGTCAGCCCCAGCATTTT.

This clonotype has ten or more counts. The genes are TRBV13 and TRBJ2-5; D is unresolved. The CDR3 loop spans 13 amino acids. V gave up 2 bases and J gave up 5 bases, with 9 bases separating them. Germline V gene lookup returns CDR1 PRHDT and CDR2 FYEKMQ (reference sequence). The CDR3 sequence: CASSLSSWETQYF. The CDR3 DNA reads TGTGCCAGCAGCTTATCTAGTTGGGAGACCCAGTACTTC.

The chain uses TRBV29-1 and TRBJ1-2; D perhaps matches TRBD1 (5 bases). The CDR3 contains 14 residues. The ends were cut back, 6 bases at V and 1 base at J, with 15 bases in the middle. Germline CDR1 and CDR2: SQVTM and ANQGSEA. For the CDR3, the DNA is TGCAGCGTCCCTAGAGGAGGGGATAACTATGGCTACACCTTC. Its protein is CSVPRGGDNYGYTF.

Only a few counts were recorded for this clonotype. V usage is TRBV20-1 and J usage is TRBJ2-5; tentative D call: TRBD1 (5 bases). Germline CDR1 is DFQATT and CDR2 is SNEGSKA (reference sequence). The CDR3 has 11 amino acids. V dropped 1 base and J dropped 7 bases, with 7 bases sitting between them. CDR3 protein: CSARGQGTQYF. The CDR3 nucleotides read TGCAGTGCTAGAGGTCAGGGGACCCAGTACTTC.

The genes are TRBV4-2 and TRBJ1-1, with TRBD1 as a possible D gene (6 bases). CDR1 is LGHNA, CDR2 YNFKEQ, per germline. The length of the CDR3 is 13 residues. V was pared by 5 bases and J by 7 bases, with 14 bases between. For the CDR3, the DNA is TGTGCCAGCAGCGATGGGCAGGGGAATGAAGCTTTCTTT. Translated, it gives CASSDGQGNEAFF.

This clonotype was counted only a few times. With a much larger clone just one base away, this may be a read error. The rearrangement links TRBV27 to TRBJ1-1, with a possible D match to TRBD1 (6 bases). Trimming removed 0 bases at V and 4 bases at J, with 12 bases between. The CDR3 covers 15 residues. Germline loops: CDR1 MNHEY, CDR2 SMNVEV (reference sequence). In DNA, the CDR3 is TGTGCCAGCAGTTTATCCGGGGCGGGGGCCACTGAAGCTTTCTTT. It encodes CASSLSGAGATEAFF.

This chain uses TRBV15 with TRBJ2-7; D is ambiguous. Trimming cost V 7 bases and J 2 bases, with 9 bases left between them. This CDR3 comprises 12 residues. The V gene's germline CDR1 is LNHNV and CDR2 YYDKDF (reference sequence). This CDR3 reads CATKGLAYEQYF. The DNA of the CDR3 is TGTGCCACCAAAGGGCTGGCCTACGAGCAGTACTTC.

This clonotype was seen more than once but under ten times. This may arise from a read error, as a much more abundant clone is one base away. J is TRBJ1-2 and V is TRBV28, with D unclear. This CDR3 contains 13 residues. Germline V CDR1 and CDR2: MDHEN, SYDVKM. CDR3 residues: CASSLIGRYGHTF. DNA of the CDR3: TGTGCCAGCAGCCTAATAGGTCGATATGGCCACACCTTC.

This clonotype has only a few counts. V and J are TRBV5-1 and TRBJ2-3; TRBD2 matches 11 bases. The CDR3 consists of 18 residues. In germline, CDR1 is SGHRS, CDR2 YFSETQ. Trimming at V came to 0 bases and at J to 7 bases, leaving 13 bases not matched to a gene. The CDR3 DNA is TGCGCCAGCAGCTTGGATGATGTAGCGGGAGGGCCTTATAATACGCAGTATTTT. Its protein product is CASSLDDVAGGPYNTQYF.

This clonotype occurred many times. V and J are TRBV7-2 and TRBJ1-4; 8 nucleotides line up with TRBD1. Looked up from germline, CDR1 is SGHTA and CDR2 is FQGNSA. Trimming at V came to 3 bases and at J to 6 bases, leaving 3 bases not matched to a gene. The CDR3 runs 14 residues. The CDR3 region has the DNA TGTGCCAGCAGCTTGGGACAGGCTCATGAAAAACTGTTTTTT. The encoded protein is CASSLGQAHEKLFF.

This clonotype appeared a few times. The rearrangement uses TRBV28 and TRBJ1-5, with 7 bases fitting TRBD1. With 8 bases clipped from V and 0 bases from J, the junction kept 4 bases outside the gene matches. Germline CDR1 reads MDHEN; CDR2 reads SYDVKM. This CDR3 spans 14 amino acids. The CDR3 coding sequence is TGTGCCAGCGGTGGACAGGTTAGCAATCAGCCCCAGCATTTT. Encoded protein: CASGGQVSNQPQHF. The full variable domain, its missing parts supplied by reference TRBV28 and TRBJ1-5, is DVKVTQSSRYLVKRTGEKVFLECVQDMDHENMFWYRQDPGLGLRLIYFSYDVKMKEKGDIPEGYSVSREKKERFSLILESASTNQTSMYLCASGGQVSNQPQHFGDGTRLSIL.

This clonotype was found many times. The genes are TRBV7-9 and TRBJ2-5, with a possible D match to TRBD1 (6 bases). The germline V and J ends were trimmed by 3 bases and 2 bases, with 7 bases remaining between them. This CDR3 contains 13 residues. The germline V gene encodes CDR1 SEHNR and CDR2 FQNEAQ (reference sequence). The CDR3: CASSLDRQETQYF. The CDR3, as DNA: TGTGCCAGCAGCTTGGACAGACAAGAGACCCAGTACTTC. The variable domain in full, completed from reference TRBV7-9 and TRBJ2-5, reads DTGVSQNPRHKITKRGQNVTFRCDPISEHNRLYWYRQTLGQGPEFLTYFQNEAQLEKSRLLSDRFSAERPKGSFSTLEIQRTEQGDSAMYLCASSLDRQETQYFGPGTRLLVL.

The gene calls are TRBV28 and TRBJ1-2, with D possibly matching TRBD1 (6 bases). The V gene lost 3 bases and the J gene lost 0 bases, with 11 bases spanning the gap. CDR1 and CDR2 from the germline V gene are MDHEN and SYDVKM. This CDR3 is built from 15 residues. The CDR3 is CASSFRDKANYGYTF. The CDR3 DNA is TGTGCCAGCAGTTTTCGGGACAAAGCTAACTATGGCTACACCTTC.

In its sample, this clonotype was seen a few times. The CDR3 here is CASSPDPGQLIKRASSYEQYF. CDR3 coding DNA: TGTGCCAGCAGCCCCGATCCGGGACAACTTATAAAGCGGGCTAGCTCCTACGAGCAGTACTTC. This chain uses TRBV14 with TRBJ2-7; D could derive from TRBD1 or TRBD2 (6 bases each). CDR1 SGHDN and CDR2 FVKESK come from the germline V gene. The CDR3 is 21 residues long. The V end lost 4 bases, the J end lost 0 bases, and 31 bases lay between the germline ends.

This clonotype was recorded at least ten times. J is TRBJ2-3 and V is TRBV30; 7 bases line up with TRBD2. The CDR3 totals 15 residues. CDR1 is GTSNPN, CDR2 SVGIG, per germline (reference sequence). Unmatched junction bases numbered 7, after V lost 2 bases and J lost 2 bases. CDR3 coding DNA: TGTGCCTGGAGTTGGTCTAGCGGCCTCACAGATACGCAGTATTTT. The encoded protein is CAWSWSSGLTDTQYF.

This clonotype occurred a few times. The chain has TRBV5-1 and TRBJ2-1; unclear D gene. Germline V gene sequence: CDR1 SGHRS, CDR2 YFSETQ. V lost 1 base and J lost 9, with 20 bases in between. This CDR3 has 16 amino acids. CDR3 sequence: CASSLSEQTPTAEQFF. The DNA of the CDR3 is TGCGCCAGCAGCTTGAGCGAGCAAACCCCTACCGCTGAGCAGTTCTTC.

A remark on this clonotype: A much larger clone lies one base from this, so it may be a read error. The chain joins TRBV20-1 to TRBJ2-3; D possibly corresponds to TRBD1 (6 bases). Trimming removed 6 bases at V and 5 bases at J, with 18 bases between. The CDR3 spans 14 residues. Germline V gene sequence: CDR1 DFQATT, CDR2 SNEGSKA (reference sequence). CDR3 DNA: TGCAGTGCCATGAACAGGGCTAAAGGAGATACGCAGTATTTT. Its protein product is CSAMNRAKGDTQYF.